What follows describes a single T cell receptor beta chain. The data originate from a study of cytomegalovirus exposure and HLA in healthy donors. Primers for the PCR totalled 60 Vbeta and 13 Jbeta. The protocol was immunoSEQ multiplex PCR, while the TCRdb copy is restricted to in-frame clones and leaves out a portion. The table lists 50,000 or so clones, 60% to 75% of them singletons, with roughly 9.2% in the top ten. Germline CDR1 is MDHEN and CDR2 is SYDVKM. V shed 6 bases and J shed 7 bases, with 12 bases lying between them. The CDR3 is 12 residues long. Sequencing used PBMCs. The chain uses TRBV28 and TRBJ2-5; unclear D gene. This clonotype originated in a woman in her fifties or sixties in good health and CMV-seronegative. CDR3 nucleotides: TGTGCCAGCAGCCCTAGGCCCGGGACCCAGTACTTC. Translating gives CASSPRPGTQYF.